This T cell receptor beta chain is drawn from a study of identical twins. The authors used template switching to add a universal primer site and gave cDNA unique molecular identifiers. MiXCR, applied by TCRdb to the 5' RACE reads, yields one record per CDR3 protein. The data contain nearly 250,000 distinct CDR3 sequences, around 7% of them singletons. Points from the study as a whole: The study based its conclusions on cross-sectional statistical analysis and did not follow the same donors.

Comments on this clonotype: The antigen remains undetermined.

The V gene's germline CDR1 is LGHDT and CDR2 YNNKEL (reference sequence). The CDR3 loop spans 15 amino acids. V dropped 5 bases and J dropped 9; count of bases not matched to a gene: 10. The data also belong to a second study, concerning yellow fever vaccine responses in identical twins.

Sequenced: memory (CD45RO+) T cells sorted from blood. The clonotype originates from a woman aged 18-29 years in good health. This chain connects TRBV3-1 to TRBJ2-1; TRBD2 agrees at 10 bases. The CDR3 here is CASSRTSGFNIEQFF. CDR3 nucleotides: TGTGCCAGCAGCAGGACTAGCGGATTTAACATTGAGCAGTTCTTC.